The 21 T cell receptor beta chains in this list originate from one sample, sequenced in a study of shared clonotypes between healthy human individuals. It was CD45RO-negative cells, positively selected for CCR7, that made up naive CD8 cells, with terminally differentiated effector memory CD45RA+ cells excluded. The data were produced by immunoSEQ multiplex PCR, yet TCRdb's version contains in-frame clones alone and is incomplete. The sample consists of about 2,100,000 clones, about 93% of them appearing once. The sample comprised naive CD8+ T cells from PBMCs. These receptors were obtained from a man younger than 35 in good health. Some clones in this sample may be carry-over from other donors' samples.

Details on this clone: This CDR3 is also generated by other DNA sequences in the sample. The chain joins TRBV28 to TRBJ2-1; a possible D gene is TRBD2 (5 bases). Between the trimmed V and J ends, which lost 4 bases and 4 bases, there was a span of 11 bases. Germline V gene data show CDR1 as MDHEN and CDR2 as SYDVKM. This CDR3 contains 14 residues. Here the CDR3 reads CASSSSGNYNEQFF. The CDR3 DNA follows: TGTGCCAGCAGTTCCTCCGGGAATTACAATGAGCAGTTCTTC.

This chain connects TRBV27 to TRBJ2-1, with 11 nucleotides matching TRBD2. The CDR3 consists of 16 residues. Losses at the gene ends were 6 bases for V and 4 bases for J; bases not matched to a gene: 8. CDR1 and CDR2 from the germline V gene are MNHEY and SMNVEV (reference sequence). The CDR3 loop is CASSYLAGGLYNEQFF. The CDR3 DNA reads as TGTGCCAGCAGCTACCTAGCGGGAGGTTTATACAATGAGCAGTTCTTC.

The chain is built from TRBV11-2 and TRBJ2-1; 9 positions agree with TRBD2. The J segment lost 4 bases and the V segment lost 4 bases, leaving 11 bases of the junction unmatched. This CDR3 has 17 residues. Germline CDR1 reads SGHAT; CDR2 reads FQNNGV. CDR3 sequence: CASSSRTLAGTYNEQFF. The CDR3 DNA sequence: TGTGCCAGCAGCTCAAGAACCCTAGCGGGGACGTACAATGAGCAGTTCTTC.

The chain employs TRBV7-8 and TRBJ1-2; 10 bases are a match to TRBD1. CDR3 length: 17 residues. With 4 bases clipped from V and 2 bases from J, the junction kept 10 bases outside the gene matches. The germline CDR1 and CDR2 sequences are SGHVS and FQNEAQ. The CDR3 nucleotides are TGTGCCAGCAGCTCCCAAGCCGGGACAGGGGCCAACTATGGCTACACCTTC. Translated, it gives CASSSQAGTGANYGYTF.

The chain uses TRBV19 and TRBJ1-1; D may be TRBD1 (6 bases). V lost 4 bases to trimming and J lost 6 bases, with 15 bases between them. Germline-derived CDR1 and CDR2 are LNHDA and SQIVND (reference sequence). The CDR3 covers 14 residues. The CDR3 coding sequence is TGTGCCAGTAGTACAGAGGGGGAAAGTGCTGAAGCTTTCTTT. It is translated as CASSTEGESAEAFF.

Concerning this clone itself: Other DNA sequences in this specimen translate into the identical CDR3. The V call is TRBV9, the J call TRBJ2-7, with TRBD2 matching over 8 bases. The CDR3 is 15 residues long. Germline V gives CDR1 SGDLS, CDR2 YYNGEE. V shed 0 bases, J shed 0 bases, and the junction held 2 bases outside the gene matches. The DNA for the CDR3 is TGTGCCAGCAGCGTAGGGAGCGGGAGCTCCTACGAGCAGTACTTC. Translating it yields CASSVGSGSSYEQYF.

The gene calls are TRBV28 and TRBJ2-1; the D call may be TRBD1 or TRBD2 (6 bases each). Germline V gives CDR1 MDHEN, CDR2 SYDVKM. The CDR3 sequence is 19 residues long. Trimming took 4 bases from V and 0 from J, leaving 22 bases between them. The CDR3 nucleotides are TGTGCCAGCAGTTCCAGGGGACTGACCCTGATTCCCTCCTACAATGAGCAGTTCTTC. Translation: CASSSRGLTLIPSYNEQFF.

This sequence joins TRBV13 and TRBJ2-7; 9 positions match TRBD2. Germline V gene data show CDR1 as PRHDT and CDR2 as FYEKMQ (reference sequence). This CDR3 is 16 amino acids long. The V and J ends lost 5 bases and 5 bases, in that order; junction bases with no gene match: 13. CDR3 sequence: CASSDNTASGKDEQYF. In DNA form, the CDR3 reads TGTGCCAGCAGCGATAACACCGCTAGCGGGAAAGACGAGCAGTACTTC.

The genes are TRBV2 and TRBJ1-5; no reliable D call. The CDR3 totals 15 residues. Trimming shortened V by 0 bases and J by 7 bases, and 13 bases separated the two germline ends. CDR1 and CDR2 from the germline V gene are SNHLY and FYNNEI. CDR3 residues: CASSEAPSGWQPQHF. For the CDR3, the DNA is TGTGCCAGCAGTGAAGCCCCCTCCGGCTGGCAGCCCCAGCATTTT.

This chain connects TRBV11-2 to TRBJ1-1, with unresolved D. Germline values: CDR1 SGHAT, CDR2 FQNNGV. V shed 6 bases and J shed 8 bases, with 13 bases lying between them. The CDR3 loop spans 12 amino acids. CDR3 loop: CASSGAFMEAFF. In DNA form, the CDR3 reads TGTGCCAGCAGTGGTGCCTTCATGGAAGCTTTCTTT. Looking up the rest from reference TRBV11-2 and TRBJ1-1 gives the full variable domain: EAGVAQSPRYKIIEKRQSVAFWCNPISGHATLYWYQQILGQGPKLLIQFQNNGVVDDSQLPKDRFSAERLKGVDSTLKIQPAKLEDSAVYLCASSGAFMEAFFGQGTRLTVV.

The gene calls are TRBV4-3 and TRBJ1-2; D is uncertain. There are 16 residues in the CDR3. Germline V gives CDR1 LGHNA, CDR2 YSLEER. The V end was cut by 4 bases, the J end by 8 bases, with 23 bases between. CDR3 DNA: TGCGCCAGCAGCCTTAAATCCGACGTCCGGGCCGGGGGCTACACCTTC. As protein: CASSLKSDVRAGGYTF.

This clone appeared a few times. The V and J genes are TRBV4-2 and TRBJ2-2, with 11 positions matching TRBD2. V was pared by 6 bases and J by 1 base, with 4 bases of the junction left unmatched. CDR1 LGHNA and CDR2 YNFKEQ come from the germline V gene. This CDR3 region has 16 residues. The CDR3 bases are TGTGCCAGCAGGAAGGGGACTAGCGGGAACACCGGGGAGCTGTTTTTT. Translated: CASRKGTSGNTGELFF.

The sample holds one count of this clone. The rearrangement uses TRBV9 and TRBJ2-7; TRBD1 might be the D (6 bases). The CDR3 extends over 15 amino acids. Germline V gene lookup returns CDR1 SGDLS and CDR2 YYNGEE. V dropped 4 bases and J dropped 5 bases, with 19 bases sitting between them. Written as DNA, the CDR3 is TGTGCCAGCAGCCCACCCCCCGGACAGAGAAACGAGCAGTACTTC. Its protein product is CASSPPPGQRNEQYF.

This chain links TRBV29-1 with TRBJ2-1; D unresolved. Germline V gene lookup returns CDR1 SQVTM and CDR2 ANQGSEA. The ends were cut back, 2 bases at V and 5 bases at J, with 10 bases in the middle. The CDR3 sequence is 13 residues long. CDR3 bases: TGCAGCGTTGAAATGCGCCTTAACAATGAGCAGTTCTTC. This codes for CSVEMRLNNEQFF.

The chain links TRBV7-3 to TRBJ2-2; D is uncertain. CDR1 and CDR2 (germline): SGHTA, FQGTGA. V shed 8 bases and J shed 5 bases, with 9 bases lying between them. The CDR3 is 12 amino acids. This chain's CDR3 is CASEGGTGELFF. In nucleotides, the CDR3 is TGTGCCAGCGAAGGCGGTACCGGGGAGCTGTTTTTT.

This rearrangement joins TRBV2 to TRBJ2-7; D remains ambiguous. The germline V and J ends were trimmed by 4 bases and 5 bases, with 15 bases remaining between them. The CDR3 extends over 14 amino acids. Germline V gives CDR1 SNHLY, CDR2 FYNNEI. CDR3: CASSGSGPDDEQYF. The CDR3 DNA sequence: TGTGCCAGCAGTGGATCCGGACCGGACGACGAGCAGTACTTC.

The V call is TRBV12-5, the J call TRBJ2-3, with 7 bases lining up with TRBD1. The CDR3 runs 14 residues. The germline CDR1 and CDR2 sequences are LGHNT and FRNRAP. V lost 5 bases and J lost 5; bases outside the gene matches: 7. Here the CDR3 reads CASGLDRDLDTQYF. The CDR3 bases are TGTGCTAGTGGTCTCGACAGGGATCTAGATACGCAGTATTTT.

The chain carries TRBV30 and TRBJ1-2; D is unresolved. Germline-derived CDR1 and CDR2 are GTSNPN and SVGIG (reference sequence). V lost 5 bases, J lost 5 bases, and 12 bases lay in between. CDR3 size: 12 residues. The CDR3 loop reads CAWGRPPYGYTF. For the CDR3, the DNA is TGTGCCTGGGGCCGGCCCCCTTATGGCTACACCTTC.

The chain recombines TRBV19 with TRBJ2-5; TRBD1 matches 7 bases. V shed 3 bases and J 1 base; nucleotides not matched to a gene: 8. The CDR3 is 16 residues long. CDR1 and CDR2 (germline): LNHDA, SQIVND (reference sequence). CDR3 sequence (DNA): TGTGCCAGTAGTATCTCGGCAGGGGGTGTCCAAGAGACCCAGTACTTC. Protein sequence: CASSISAGGVQETQYF.

The gene calls are TRBV7-8 and TRBJ2-7, with a tentative D call TRBD2 (5 bases). Between the trimmed V and J ends, which lost 3 bases and 0 bases, there was a span of 12 bases. The CDR3 is made up of 15 amino acids. Germline V gene data show CDR1 as SGHVS and CDR2 as FQNEAQ. The CDR3 spells CASSFWASHSYEQYF. Written as DNA, the CDR3 is TGTGCCAGCAGCTTCTGGGCTAGCCACTCCTACGAGCAGTACTTC.

This chain joins TRBV29-1 and TRBJ2-1; tentative D call: TRBD2 (6 bases). V was shortened by 4 bases and J by 1 base, with 14 bases between the two germline ends. The CDR3 totals 15 residues. Germline values: CDR1 SQVTM, CDR2 ANQGSEA. CDR3 DNA: TGCAGCGTTGTGGGCCCGGGGAGGTCCTACAATGAGCAGTTCTTC. It specifies CSVVGPGRSYNEQFF.